The entry below gives a single T cell receptor (beta chain) sequence along with its context. Its binding antigen is unknown. No quality values exist for individual bases; no much larger clone is one base distant. The TCR beta CDR3 regions were amplified from the RNA transcripts. For the first round of RT-PCR on the TCR CDR3, the HTBI primer set was used together with the Qiagen OneStep RT-PCR kit. Libraries were constructed in a second round of multiplex PCR, after which size selection and purification were carried out. Libraries were sequenced paired-end with 100 bp reads on an Illumina HiSeq2000. As for the authors' bioinformatics: SOAPnuke was used to process the raw data, throwing out any read that contained adapters or uncalled bases, had a mean Phred below 15, or lacked an exact constant-primer or identifier match. High-quality paired reads were merged using COPE v1.2.5, and each unique nucleotide sequence was defined as a clonotype. MiTCR v1.1 was used to align the clonotypes against IMGT TRBV, TRBD and TRBJ reference segments. Only V-J combinations with frequency above 0.0001, covering 99.2% of repertoires, were analysed. The TCS score was defined as F50 (clonal expansion) divided by E x V (chaos), with BLOSUM62-based TCRdist calculated between CDR3 peptides within each V-J. Welch's t-statistics and random forest reduced roughly 530 V-J features to 10 to 15, which were used in a naive Bayes classifier (R e1071). TCRdb reanalyzed the raw reads on its own, using fastp at Q25 for trimming and MiXCR for clone calling, and kept in-frame beta chains. All rows with the same CDR3 protein become a single entry with the most common DNA and genes. For this entry, the V and J calls and clone size follow TCRdb and not the study's own pipeline. The sample contains around 690,000 distinct CDR3 sequences, roughly 17% of them found a single time. The ten most abundant clones make up about 14% of the sample.

Stable Graves' hyperthyroidism was defined as the absence of progression to ophthalmopathy over 18 months of follow-up. The hyperthyroidism patients were between 18 and 65 years old and newly diagnosed, with a disease duration of less than 2 months. The study excluded patients with uncontrolled infections, other autoimmune diseases, pregnancy or lactation. Clinical symptoms, serum thyroxine and TRAb, thyroid ultrasound, and orbital computed tomography formed the basis for the diagnoses. PBMCs were isolated from about 9.2 ml of fresh peripheral blood by Ficoll-Paque density gradient centrifugation. Trizol reagent was used to extract total RNA, and RNA quality was then checked on an Agilent 2100 Bioanalyzer. These data are taken from a study of T cells in Graves' hyperthyroidism and ophthalmopathy (dated by TCRdb to between 2018 and 2020). Study-wide context: Peripheral blood samples were taken at the time of initial diagnosis, prior to any treatment. TCR V-J signatures able to tell the groups apart were searched for in a discovery cohort of 90 to 100 patients, of whom roughly 42 had Graves' ophthalmopathy and around 57 had stable Graves' hyperthyroidism. Prospective prediction of ophthalmopathy was tested in an independent validation cohort of 18 to 20 hyperthyroidism patients and 15 to 17 patients who later progressed to ophthalmopathy. The 100 discovery patients were randomly split 7:3 into training and test sets. Thyroid tissue and blood T-cell repertoires from six or seven Graves' hyperthyroidism patients were also compared in the study. After blood sampling, hyperthyroidism patients were treated with methimazole at a starting dose of 30 mg daily, and ophthalmopathy patients were treated with high-dose intravenous methylprednisolone. The paper reports TCR Vbeta CDR3 sequencing of over 120 peripheral blood samples: some 44 ophthalmopathy, approximately 74 hyperthyroidism and around 17 progressor patients. Here is what the overall study found, with its caveats: In validation, the model predicted progression to ophthalmopathy with around 71% sensitivity and over 72% specificity, a median of approximately 6.7 months before onset. In cross-validation, a model built on a 13 V-J signature told ophthalmopathy apart from stable hyperthyroidism with approximately 91% sensitivity and roughly 81% specificity, and in testing the same model reached 80%/75%. No statistical method was used to set the sample size in advance, and investigators knew the group allocation. Most expanded thyroid clonotypes (frequency above 0.001) were also found in blood, which suggests that blood repertoires may mirror thyroid immune responses.

From the cysteine up to the phenylalanine, the CDR3 has a length of 13 residues. Only the CDR3 DNA is retained, 39 bases long and in frame from the first base. As encoded in the germline V gene, CDR1 is SQVTM while CDR2 is ANQGSEA. After removal of 4 bases from V and 7 bases from J, the junction retains 7 bases not matched to a gene. The receptor chain draws on TRBV29-1 and TRBJ1-5; TRBD1 lines up with 7 middle nucleotides. This receptor was obtained from a man aged 45 to 65 with Graves' hyperthyroidism. Sequencing was carried out using blood. The CDR3: CSVGGDRGQPQHF. The DNA reads as follows: TGCAGCGTTGGTGGGGACAGAGGGCAGCCCCAGCATTTT.